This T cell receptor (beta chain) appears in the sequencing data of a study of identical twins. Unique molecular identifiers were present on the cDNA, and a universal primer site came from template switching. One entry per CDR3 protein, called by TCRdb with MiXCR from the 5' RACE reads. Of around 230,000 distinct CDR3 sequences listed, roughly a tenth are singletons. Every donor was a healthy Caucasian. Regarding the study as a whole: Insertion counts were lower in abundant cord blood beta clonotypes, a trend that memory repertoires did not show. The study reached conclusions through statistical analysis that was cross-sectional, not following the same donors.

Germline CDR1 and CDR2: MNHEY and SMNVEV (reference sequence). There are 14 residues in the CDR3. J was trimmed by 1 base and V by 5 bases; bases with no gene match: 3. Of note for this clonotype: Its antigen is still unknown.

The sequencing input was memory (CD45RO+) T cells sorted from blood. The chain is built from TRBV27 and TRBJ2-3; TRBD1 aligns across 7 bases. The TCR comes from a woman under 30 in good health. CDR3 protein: CASSDRVGTDTQYF. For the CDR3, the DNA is TGTGCCAGCAGTGACAGGGTCGGCACAGATACGCAGTATTTT.